Sequencing of this T cell receptor (beta chain) was carried out in a study of metastatic and nonmetastatic thyroid tumors. Overall study: Comparative analysis of repertoires was undertaken across blood and tumor or nodule tissue obtained from malignant and benign thyroid patients.

Authors' data handling: Variation in CDR3 across clinicopathological groups served as the basis for constructing a distant-metastasis classifier in papillary thyroid cancer. Using MiXCR, TCRdb reanalyzed the PCR reads. The authors' filters were not applied to this entry. The profile covers about 26,000 clones, with around a quarter appearing a single time and 6% taken by the ten largest. After removal of 5 bases from V and 4 bases from J, the junction contained 16 bases not matched to a gene. The CDR3 sequence is 17 residues long. In germline, CDR1 is SGHVS, CDR2 FQNEAQ. Study results and caveats: Benign nodules were reported to have significantly lower TCR beta diversity than malignant thyroid tumors, in blood and tumor.

All patients reached thyroid surgery having received no treatment beforehand. This clone was recorded many times. The antigen remains undetermined. The genes are TRBV7-8 and TRBJ2-5, with 7 bases identical to TRBD1. The TCR originated in a female donor with papillary thyroid cancer or a benign thyroid nodule (not recorded which). Some clones in this sample may be carry-over from other donors' samples. Sequencing was carried out using blood. CDR3 DNA sequence: TGTGCCAGCAGCCCAAGAGGGCGGCAGGGGGTGGGAGAGACCCAGTACTTC. Protein: CASSPRGRQGVGETQYF. Together with reference TRBV7-8 and TRBJ2-5, the CDR3 gives the full variable domain: GAGVSQSPRYKVAKRGQDVALRCDPISGHVSLFWYQQALGQGPEFLTYFQNEAQLDKSGLPSDRFFAERPEGSVSTLKIQRTQQEDSAVYLCASSPRGRQGVGETQYFGPGTRLLVL.